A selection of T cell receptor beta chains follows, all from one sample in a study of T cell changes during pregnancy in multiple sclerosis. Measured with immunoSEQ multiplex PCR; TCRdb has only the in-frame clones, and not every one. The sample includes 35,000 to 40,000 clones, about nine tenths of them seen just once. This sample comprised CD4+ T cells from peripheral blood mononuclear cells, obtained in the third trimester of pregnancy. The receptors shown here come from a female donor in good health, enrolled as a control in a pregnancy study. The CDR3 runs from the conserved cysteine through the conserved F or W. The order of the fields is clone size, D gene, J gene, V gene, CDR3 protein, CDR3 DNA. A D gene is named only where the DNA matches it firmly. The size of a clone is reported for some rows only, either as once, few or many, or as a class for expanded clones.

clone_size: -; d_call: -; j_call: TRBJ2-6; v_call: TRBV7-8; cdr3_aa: CASGRDNTLSGANVLTF; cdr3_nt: TGTGCCAGTGGTCGGGACAACACCCTCTCTGGGGCCAACGTCCTGACTTTC
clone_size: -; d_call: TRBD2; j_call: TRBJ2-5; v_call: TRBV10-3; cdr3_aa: CASGLAGEATETQYF; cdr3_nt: TGTGCCAGCGGACTAGCGGGGGAGGCAACGGAGACCCAGTACTTC
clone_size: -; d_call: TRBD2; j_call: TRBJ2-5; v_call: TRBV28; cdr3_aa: CASSLWSGLAGGETQYF; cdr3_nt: TGTGCCAGCAGTTTGTGGTCGGGACTAGCGGGAGGTGAGACCCAGTACTTC
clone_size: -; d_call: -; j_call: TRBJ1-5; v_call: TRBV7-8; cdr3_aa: CASSTGAAQPQHF; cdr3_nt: TGTGCCAGCAGCACCGGCGCGGCTCAGCCCCAGCATTTT
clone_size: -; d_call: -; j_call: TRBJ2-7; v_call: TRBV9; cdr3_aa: CASSPDRGEQYF; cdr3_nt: TGTGCCAGCAGCCCAGACAGAGGCGAGCAGTACTTC
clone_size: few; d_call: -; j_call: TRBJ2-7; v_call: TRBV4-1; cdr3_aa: CASSPNHGGLDEQYF; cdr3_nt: TGCGCCAGCAGCCCCAATCACGGGGGTTTGGACGAGCAGTACTTC
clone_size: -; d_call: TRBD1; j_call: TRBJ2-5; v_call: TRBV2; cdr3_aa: CATSKPGQAETQYF; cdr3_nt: TGTGCCACCTCTAAACCGGGACAGGCCGAGACCCAGTACTTC
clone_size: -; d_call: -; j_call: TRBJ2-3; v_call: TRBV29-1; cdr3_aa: CSVAGTTTDTQYF; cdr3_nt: TGCAGCGTCGCGGGTACCACCACAGATACGCAGTATTTT
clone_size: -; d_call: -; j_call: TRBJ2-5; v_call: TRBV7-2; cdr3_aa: CASSLAYLETQYF; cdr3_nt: TGTGCCAGCAGCTTAGCCTACCTAGAGACCCAGTACTTC
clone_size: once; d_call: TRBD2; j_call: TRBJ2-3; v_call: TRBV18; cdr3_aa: CASSPPGVSALAGPTDTQYF; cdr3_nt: TGTGCCAGCTCACCACCCGGTGTATCCGCGCTAGCGGGACCCACAGATACGCAGTATTTT
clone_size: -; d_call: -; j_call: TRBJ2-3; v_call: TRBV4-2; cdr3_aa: CASSPLGPDTQYF; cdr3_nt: TGTGCCAGCAGCCCACTAGGCCCAGATACGCAGTATTTT
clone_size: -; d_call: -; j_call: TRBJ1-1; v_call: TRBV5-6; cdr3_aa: CASSSAGPNTEAFF; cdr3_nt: TGTGCCAGCAGCTCCGCAGGCCCGAACACTGAAGCTTTCTTT
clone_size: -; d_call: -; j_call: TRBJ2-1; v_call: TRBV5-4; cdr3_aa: CASSLGTGGAYNEQFF; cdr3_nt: TGTGCCAGCAGCTTAGGTACCGGGGGAGCCTACAATGAGCAGTTCTTC
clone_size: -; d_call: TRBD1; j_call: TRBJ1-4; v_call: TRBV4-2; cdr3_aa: CASSQDPDRAATNEKLFF; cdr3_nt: TGTGCCAGCAGCCAAGATCCGGACAGGGCTGCAACTAATGAAAAACTGTTTTTT
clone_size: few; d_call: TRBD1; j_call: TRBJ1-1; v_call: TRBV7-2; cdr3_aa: CASSRDRAIYTEAFF; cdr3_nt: TGTGCCAGCAGCCGGGACAGGGCAATTTACACTGAAGCTTTCTTT
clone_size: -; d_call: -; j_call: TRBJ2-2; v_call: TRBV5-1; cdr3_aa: CASSLAATSSILGTGELFF; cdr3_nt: TGCGCCAGCAGCTTGGCCGCTACTAGCTCTATATTAGGGACCGGGGAGCTGTTTTTT
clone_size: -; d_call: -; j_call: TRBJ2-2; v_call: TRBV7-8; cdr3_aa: CASSVTGYGELFF; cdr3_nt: TGTGCCAGCAGCGTGACAGGTTACGGGGAGCTGTTTTTT
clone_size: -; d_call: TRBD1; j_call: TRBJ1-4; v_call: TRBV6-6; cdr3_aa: CASRPGQLNEKLFF; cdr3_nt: TGTGCCAGCAGGCCGGGACAGCTTAATGAAAAACTGTTTTTT
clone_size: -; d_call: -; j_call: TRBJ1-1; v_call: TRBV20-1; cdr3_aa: CSARVNTEAFF; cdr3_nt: TGCAGTGCTCGGGTGAACACTGAAGCTTTCTTT
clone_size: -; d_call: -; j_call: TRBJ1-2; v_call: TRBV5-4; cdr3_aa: CASSLDSYGYTF; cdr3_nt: TGTGCCAGCAGCTTGGACAGCTATGGCTACACCTTC
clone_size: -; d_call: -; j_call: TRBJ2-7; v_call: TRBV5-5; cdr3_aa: CASSLSISGSYEQYF; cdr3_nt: TGTGCCAGCAGCTTGTCTATCTCGGGCTCCTACGAGCAGTACTTC
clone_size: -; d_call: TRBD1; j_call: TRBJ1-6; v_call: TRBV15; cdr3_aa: CATNDGTGIDYNSPLHF; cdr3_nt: TGTGCCACGAACGACGGGACAGGCATAGACTATAATTCACCCCTCCACTTT
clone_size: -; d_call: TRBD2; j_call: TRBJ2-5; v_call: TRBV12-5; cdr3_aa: CASGYRGGAETQYF; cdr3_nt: TGTGCTAGTGGTTATCGGGGGGGTGCGGAGACCCAGTACTTC
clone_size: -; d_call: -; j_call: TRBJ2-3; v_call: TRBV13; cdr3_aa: CASSLGLVGGTDTQYF; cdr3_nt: TGTGCCAGCAGCTTAGGTCTTGTCGGGGGCACAGATACGCAGTATTTT
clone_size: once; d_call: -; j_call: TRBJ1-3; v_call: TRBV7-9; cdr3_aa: CASSLVGGPGNTIYF; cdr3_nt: TGTGCCAGCAGCTTAGTCGGGGGGCCTGGAAACACCATATATTTT
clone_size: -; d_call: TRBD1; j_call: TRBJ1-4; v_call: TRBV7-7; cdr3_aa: CASSPGTATNEKLFF; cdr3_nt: TGTGCTAGCAGCCCCGGGACAGCTACTAATGAAAAACTGTTTTTT
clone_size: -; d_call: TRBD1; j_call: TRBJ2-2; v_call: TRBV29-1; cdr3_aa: CSGAGGPGELFF; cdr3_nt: TGCAGCGGCGCAGGGGGACCCGGGGAGCTGTTTTTT
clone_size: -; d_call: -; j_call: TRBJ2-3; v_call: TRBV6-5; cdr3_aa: CASSYSTGPSGDTQYF; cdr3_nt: TGTGCCAGCAGTTACTCGACAGGACCCTCGGGAGATACGCAGTATTTT
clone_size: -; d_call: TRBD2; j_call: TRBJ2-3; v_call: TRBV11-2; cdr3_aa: CASSLEGRETDTQYF; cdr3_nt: TGTGCCAGCAGCTTAGAGGGGCGGGAGACAGATACGCAGTATTTT
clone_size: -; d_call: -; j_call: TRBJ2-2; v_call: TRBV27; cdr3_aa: CATSKTSFAGELFF; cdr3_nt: TGTGCCACCTCGAAGACTAGTTTCGCCGGGGAGCTGTTTTTT
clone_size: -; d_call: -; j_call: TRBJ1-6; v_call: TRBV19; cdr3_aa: CASSIDSGRYNSPLHF; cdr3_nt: TGTGCCAGTAGTATCGATTCTGGCAGGTATAATTCACCCCTCCACTTT
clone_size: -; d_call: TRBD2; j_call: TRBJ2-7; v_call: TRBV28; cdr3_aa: CASSLSGLAGAYEQYF; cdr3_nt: TGTGCCAGCAGTTTATCGGGACTAGCGGGGGCCTACGAGCAGTACTTC
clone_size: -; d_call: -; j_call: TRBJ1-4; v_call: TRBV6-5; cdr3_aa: CASSYGLVTNEKLFF; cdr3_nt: TGTGCCAGCAGTTATGGGCTGGTAACTAATGAAAAACTGTTTTTT
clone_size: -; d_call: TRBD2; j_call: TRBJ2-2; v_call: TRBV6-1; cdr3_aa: CASSSRTRNTGELFF; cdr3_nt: TGTGCCAGCAGTTCAAGGACTAGGAACACCGGGGAGCTGTTTTTT
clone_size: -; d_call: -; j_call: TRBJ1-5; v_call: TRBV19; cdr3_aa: CASDSLGQPQHF; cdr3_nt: TGTGCCAGCGACAGTTTAGGACAGCCCCAGCATTTT
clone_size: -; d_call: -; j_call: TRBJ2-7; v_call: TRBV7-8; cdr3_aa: CASSPRVSSGKTGEQYF; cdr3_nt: TGTGCCAGCAGCCCGCGTGTGTCCTCGGGAAAAACGGGCGAGCAGTACTTC
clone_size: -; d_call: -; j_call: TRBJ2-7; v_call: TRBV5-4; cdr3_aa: CASSLGGDSRAEQYF; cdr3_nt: TGTGCCAGCAGCTTGGGGGGTGACAGCAGGGCCGAGCAGTACTTC
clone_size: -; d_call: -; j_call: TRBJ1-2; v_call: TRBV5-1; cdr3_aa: CASSFLVEYYGYTF; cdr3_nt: TGCGCCAGCAGCTTCTTGGTGGAGTACTATGGCTACACCTTC
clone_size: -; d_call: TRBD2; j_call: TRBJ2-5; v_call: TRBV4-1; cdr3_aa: CASSQEWLAGEETQYF; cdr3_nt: TGCGCCAGCAGCCAAGAGTGGCTAGCGGGGGAAGAGACCCAGTACTTC
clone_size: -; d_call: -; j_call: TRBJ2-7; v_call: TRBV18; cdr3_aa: CASSRQPYEQYF; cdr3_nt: TGTGCCAGCTCTAGACAGCCTTACGAGCAGTACTTC
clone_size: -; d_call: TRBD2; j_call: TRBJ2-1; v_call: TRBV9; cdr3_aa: CASRRETSGRFPGEYNEQFF; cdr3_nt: TGTGCCAGCAGGCGAGAGACTAGCGGGAGATTTCCCGGAGAATACAATGAGCAGTTCTTC
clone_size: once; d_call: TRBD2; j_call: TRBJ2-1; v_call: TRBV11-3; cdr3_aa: CASSPGGMNEQFF; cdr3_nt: TGTGCCAGCAGCCCGGGAGGGATGAATGAGCAGTTCTTC
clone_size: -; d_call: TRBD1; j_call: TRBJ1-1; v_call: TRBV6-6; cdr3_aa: CASSSTGQATTEAFF; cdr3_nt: TGTGCCAGCAGTTCTACGGGACAGGCAACCACTGAAGCTTTCTTT
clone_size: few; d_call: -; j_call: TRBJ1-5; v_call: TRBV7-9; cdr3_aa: CASSSGNRAYSNQPQHF; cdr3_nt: TGTGCCAGCAGCTCCGGCAACAGGGCCTATAGCAATCAGCCCCAGCATTTT
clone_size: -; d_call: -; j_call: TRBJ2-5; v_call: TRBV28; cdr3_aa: CASSSQGGEETQYF; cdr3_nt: TGTGCCAGCAGTTCACAGGGAGGGGAAGAGACCCAGTACTTC
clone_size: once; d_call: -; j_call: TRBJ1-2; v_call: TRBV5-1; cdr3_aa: CASSLDFLGSYGYTF; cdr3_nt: TGCGCCAGCAGCTTGGATTTTTTGGGCAGCTATGGCTACACCTTC
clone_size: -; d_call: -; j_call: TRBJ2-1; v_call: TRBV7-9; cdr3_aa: CASSSAGGASYNEQFF; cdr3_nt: TGTGCCAGCAGCTCAGCCGGCGGGGCCTCCTACAATGAGCAGTTCTTC
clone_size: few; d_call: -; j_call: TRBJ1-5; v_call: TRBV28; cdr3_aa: CASREATPNQPQHF; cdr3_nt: TGTGCCAGCAGGGAGGCTACCCCTAATCAGCCCCAGCATTTT
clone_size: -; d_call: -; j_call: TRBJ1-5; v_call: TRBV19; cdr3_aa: CASQRGMAPTGVNQPQHF; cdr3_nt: TGTGCCAGTCAGAGGGGGATGGCCCCGACAGGCGTAAATCAGCCCCAGCATTTT
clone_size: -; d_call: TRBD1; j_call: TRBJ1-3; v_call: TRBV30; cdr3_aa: CAWDGTGGITGGNTIYF; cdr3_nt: TGTGCCTGGGATGGGACAGGGGGAATAACTGGAGGAAACACCATATATTTT
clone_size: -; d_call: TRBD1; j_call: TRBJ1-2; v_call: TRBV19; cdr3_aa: CASRDRGKTRYGYTF; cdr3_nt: TGTGCCAGCAGGGACAGGGGGAAAACTAGGTATGGCTACACCTTC
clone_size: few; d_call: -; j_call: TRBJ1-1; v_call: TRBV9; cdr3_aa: CASSATMGNTEAFF; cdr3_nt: TGTGCCAGCAGCGCCACTATGGGGAACACTGAAGCTTTCTTT
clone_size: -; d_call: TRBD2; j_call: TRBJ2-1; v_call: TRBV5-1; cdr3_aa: CASSLESGLAAYNEQFF; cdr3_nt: TGCGCCAGCAGCTTGGAATCGGGACTAGCGGCTTACAATGAGCAGTTCTTC
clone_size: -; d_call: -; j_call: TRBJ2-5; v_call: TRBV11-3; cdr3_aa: CASSSGQETQYF; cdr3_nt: TGTGCCAGCAGCTCGGGTCAGGAGACCCAGTACTTC
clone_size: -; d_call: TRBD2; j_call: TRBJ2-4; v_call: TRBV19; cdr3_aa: CASKTSRAKNIQYF; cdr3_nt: TGTGCCAGTAAGACTAGCCGGGCCAAAAACATTCAGTACTTC
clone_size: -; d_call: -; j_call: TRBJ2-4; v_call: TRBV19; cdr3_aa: CASSTFQRGKNIQYF; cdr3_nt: TGTGCCAGTAGTACCTTCCAACGGGGCAAAAACATTCAGTACTTC
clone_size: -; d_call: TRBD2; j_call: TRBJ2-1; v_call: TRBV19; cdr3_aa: CASSQSGTQDNEQFF; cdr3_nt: TGTGCCAGTAGCCAAAGCGGGACCCAGGACAATGAGCAGTTCTTC
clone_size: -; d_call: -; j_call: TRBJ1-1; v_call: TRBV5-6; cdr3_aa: CASSLFAGALNTEAFF; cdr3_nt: TGTGCCAGCAGCTTGTTTGCCGGAGCCCTGAACACTGAAGCTTTCTTT
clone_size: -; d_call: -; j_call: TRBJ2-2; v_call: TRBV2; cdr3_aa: CASARDAGTGELFF; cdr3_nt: TGTGCCAGCGCGCGGGACGCGGGTACCGGGGAGCTGTTTTTT
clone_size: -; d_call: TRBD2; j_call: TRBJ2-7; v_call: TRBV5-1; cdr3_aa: CASSLEASGPYEQYF; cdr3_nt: TGCGCCAGCAGCTTGGAGGCTAGCGGGCCCTACGAGCAGTACTTC